These 21 T cell receptor beta chains came from one sample sequenced in a study of CD8 T cells in Susac syndrome. Random hexamers served to reverse transcribe roughly 0.45 to 1 ug RNA. One entry per CDR3 protein, called by TCRdb with MiXCR from the immunoSEQ multiplex PCR reads. Of tens of thousands of distinct CDR3 sequences listed, under 95% are singletons. The sequenced sample was CD8+ T cells from PBMCs. These receptors were collected from a human donor in good health.

This CDR3 reads CASSEGLAVTYEQYF. CDR3 DNA sequence: TGTGCCAGCAGTGAGGGACTAGCGGTTACCTACGAGCAGTACTTC. The genes are TRBV6-1 and TRBJ2-7, with 11 bases that match TRBD2. This CDR3 spans 15 amino acids. With V trimmed by 3 bases and J by 2 bases, 3 bases remained unmatched. Germline assignment: CDR1 MNHNS and CDR2 SASEGT.

The V gene is TRBV9, the J gene TRBJ1-1; D remains unclear. The V gene lost 0 bases and the J gene lost 0 bases, with 6 bases spanning the gap. The germline gives CDR1 SGDLS, CDR2 YYNGEE. The CDR3 loop spans 14 amino acids. In DNA, the CDR3 is TGTGCCAGCAGCGTAGGTCGCTTGAACACTGAAGCTTTCTTT. This sequence encodes CASSVGRLNTEAFF.

This clonotype came up once. V gene TRBV27 combines with J gene TRBJ2-3, with unresolved D. V was clipped by 2 bases and J by 0 bases, with 6 bases between them. This CDR3 comprises 14 residues. The germline V gene has CDR1 MNHEY and CDR2 SMNVEV (reference sequence). In nucleotides, the CDR3 is TGTGCCAGCAGTTTAGGGCCAAGCACAGATACGCAGTATTTT. It specifies CASSLGPSTDTQYF.

The chain employs TRBV29-1 and TRBJ2-7; TRBD2 is a possible D gene (7 bases). Germline V gene sequence: CDR1 SQVTM, CDR2 ANQGSEA. With 3 bases removed from V and 2 bases from J, the gap between germline ends came to 14 bases. The CDR3 spans 14 residues. The CDR3 is CSVEGASGTYEQYF. Here the CDR3 DNA reads TGCAGCGTTGAGGGGGCTAGCGGCACCTACGAGCAGTACTTC.

This sequence joins TRBV29-1 and TRBJ1-1; possibly TRBD1 for D (6 bases). V shed 8 bases and J shed 4 bases, with 14 bases lying between them. The CDR3 covers 12 residues. Germline-derived CDR1 and CDR2 are SQVTM and ANQGSEA. The CDR3 DNA reads as TGCAGCTTCGACCAGGGGAGCACTGAAGCTTTCTTT. Translation: CSFDQGSTEAFF.

The chain carries TRBV5-1 and TRBJ1-1, with D perhaps matching TRBD1 (6 bases). The CDR3 loop spans 14 amino acids. Trimming shortened V by 3 bases and J by 7 bases, and 16 bases separated the two germline ends. Germline CDR1 SGHRS, CDR2 YFSETQ. This CDR3 is CASSWRTAHDEAFF. CDR3 sequence (DNA): TGCGCCAGCAGCTGGAGGACAGCCCACGATGAAGCTTTCTTT. The whole variable domain, remainder taken from reference TRBV5-1 and TRBJ1-1, is KAGVTQTPRYLIKTRGQQVTLSCSPISGHRSVSWYQQTPGQGLQFLFEYFSETQRNKGNFPGRFSGRQFSNSRSEMNVSTLELGDSALYLCASSWRTAHDEAFFGQGTRLTVV.

This rearrangement joins TRBV24-1 to TRBJ2-3; 7 bases map to TRBD2. Germline V gene data show CDR1 as KGHDR and CDR2 as SFDVKD. J was trimmed by 6 bases and V by 2 bases; bases with no gene match: 10. The CDR3 loop spans 16 amino acids. CDR3 nucleotide sequence: TGTGCCACCAGTGATTCTGAGCGGGGCGAACATGATACGCAGTATTTT. Translating it yields CATSDSERGEHDTQYF.

The rearrangement links TRBV13 to TRBJ1-1, with D perhaps TRBD1 (6 bases). This CDR3 is 13 amino acids long. Trimming pared 5 bases from V and 3 bases from J, leaving 10 bases between. Germline V gene sequence: CDR1 PRHDT, CDR2 FYEKMQ (reference sequence). The CDR3 DNA sequence: TGTGCCAGCAGCGAGGGGGGGTACACTGAAGCTTTCTTT. Its protein product is CASSEGGYTEAFF.

The gene calls are TRBV27 and TRBJ2-2, with no clear D. The ends were cut back, 4 bases at V and 6 bases at J, with 9 bases in the middle. The germline V gene encodes CDR1 MNHEY and CDR2 SMNVEV (reference sequence). The CDR3 runs to 13 residues. The CDR3 DNA is TGTGCCAGCAGTTCTATGGGGTCCGGGGAGCTGTTTTTT. Translated, it gives CASSSMGSGELFF.

The rearrangement links TRBV20-1 to TRBJ2-3, with D possibly matching TRBD2 (6 bases). The ends were cut back, 5 bases at V and 4 bases at J, with 19 bases in the middle. The CDR3 runs 15 residues. CDR1 is DFQATT and CDR2 is SNEGSKA in the germline V gene (reference sequence). The CDR3 coding sequence is TGCAGTGCTCCGGAAGGTTGGAGGGCTGCAGATACGCAGTATTTT. Protein: CSAPEGWRAADTQYF.

V gene TRBV11-1 combines with J gene TRBJ2-2, with D perhaps being TRBD1 or TRBD2 (6 bases each). CDR1 SGHAT and CDR2 FQDESV come from the germline V gene (reference sequence). The CDR3 loop spans 20 amino acids. The V end was cut by 5 bases, the J end by 3 bases, with 28 bases between. The CDR3 reads CASSPRGLPKGGLDTGELFF. The CDR3 nucleotides read TGTGCCAGCAGCCCTCGCGGACTTCCGAAGGGGGGACTTGACACCGGGGAGCTGTTTTTT.

J is TRBJ1-5 and V is TRBV20-1, with D possibly being TRBD1 (5 bases). Germline V lookup: CDR1 DFQATT, CDR2 SNEGSKA (reference sequence). CDR3 length equals 14 residues. V was shortened by 3 bases and J by 6 bases, with 15 bases between the two germline ends. The CDR3 sequence: CSASLYGGSQPQHF. Here the CDR3 DNA reads TGCAGTGCTAGTTTATACGGGGGTAGTCAGCCCCAGCATTTT.

The CDR3 DNA follows: TGTGCCAGCAACCCCAAGGGTAGCGGGAGAATAGATACGCAGTATTTT. Translated, it gives CASNPKGSGRIDTQYF. J is TRBJ2-3 and V is TRBV19; TRBD2 aligns across 9 bases. With V trimmed by 9 bases and J by 5 bases, 15 bases remained unmatched. Per the germline V gene, CDR1 is LNHDA and CDR2 is SQIVND (reference sequence). CDR3 length equals 16 residues.

V gene TRBV9 combines with J gene TRBJ2-1, with 13 nucleotides matching TRBD2. Germline values: CDR1 SGDLS, CDR2 YYNGEE. This CDR3 is 15 amino acids long. The V and J ends lost 0 bases and 8 bases, in that order; junction bases with no gene match: 2. CDR3 in amino acids: CASSVGTSGSDEQFF. In nucleotides, the CDR3 is TGTGCCAGCAGCGTAGGGACTAGCGGGAGTGATGAGCAGTTCTTC.

This chain links TRBV27 with TRBJ2-2, with 14 bases aligning to TRBD2. CDR1 is MNHEY and CDR2 is SMNVEV in the germline V gene (reference sequence). This CDR3 has 15 amino acids. The junction had 2 bases not matched to a gene; V was cut back by 5 bases and J by 6 bases. CDR3 DNA: TGTGCCAGCAGTAGGGGACTAGCGGGAGCCGGGGAGCTGTTTTTT. Translation: CASSRGLAGAGELFF.

The chain combines TRBV28 with TRBJ2-5; the match to TRBD1 covers 9 bases. V lost 2 bases, J lost 3 bases, and 10 bases stayed unmatched. This CDR3 region has 17 residues. Germline-derived CDR1 and CDR2 are MDHEN and SYDVKM. CDR3 sequence (DNA): TGTGCCAGCAGTTTAGCCCCTGGACAGGGGAAGGAAGAGACCCAGTACTTC. This translates into CASSLAPGQGKEETQYF. Filled out from reference TRBV28 and TRBJ2-5, the complete variable domain reads DVKVTQSSRYLVKRTGEKVFLECVQDMDHENMFWYRQDPGLGLRLIYFSYDVKMKEKGDIPEGYSVSREKKERFSLILESASTNQTSMYLCASSLAPGQGKEETQYFGPGTRLLVL.

This clonotype was picked up one time. This chain joins TRBV6-1 and TRBJ2-5, with 10 nucleotides matching TRBD2. Germline-derived CDR1 and CDR2 are MNHNS and SASEGT. The ends lost 2 bases at V and 5 bases at J; junction bases unmatched: 8. The CDR3 has 16 residues. CDR3 DNA sequence: TGTGCCAGCAGTGAAACGAGCGGGAGGGCCGGGGAGACCCAGTACTTC. It specifies CASSETSGRAGETQYF.

This clonotype has just one count. The chain uses TRBV6-1 and TRBJ2-3, with a tentative D call TRBD2 (7 bases). The CDR3 runs to 16 residues. The germline V and J ends were trimmed by 6 bases and 8 bases, with 24 bases remaining between them. Germline V lookup: CDR1 MNHNS, CDR2 SASEGT. The chain's CDR3 is CASSGGHSLTRGTQYF. The CDR3 nucleotides read TGTGCCAGCAGCGGGGGGCACAGTCTAACCCGGGGTACGCAGTATTTT.

The chain links TRBV12-3 or TRBV12-4 to TRBJ2-7, with a possible D match to TRBD1 (5 bases). V lost 2 bases and J lost 3, with 11 bases in between. This CDR3 is built from 14 residues. Here the CDR3 reads CASSLSGQVYEQYF. CDR3 bases: TGTGCCAGCAGTTTATCAGGGCAGGTCTACGAGCAGTACTTC.

This chain connects TRBV15 to TRBJ2-1; D remains unclear. V was pared by 1 base and J by 8 bases, with 9 bases between. CDR1 LNHNV and CDR2 YYDKDF come from the germline V gene (reference sequence). CDR3 length: 13 amino acids. DNA of the CDR3: TGTGCCACCAGCAGAGGAAGACGGGATGAGCAGTTCTTC. It yields the protein CATSRGRRDEQFF.

The chain uses TRBV20-1 and TRBJ2-3; 10 nucleotides agree with TRBD2. Trimming removed 5 bases from V and 0 bases from J; junction bases left unmatched: 11. This CDR3 is 17 amino acids long. CDR1 and CDR2 from the germline V gene are DFQATT and SNEGSKA (reference sequence). The CDR3 DNA is TGCAGTGCTCTCCTTCTTGGACTAGCGGCTAGCACAGATACGCAGTATTTT. Its protein product is CSALLLGLAASTDTQYF.